This T cell receptor beta chain was retrieved from a study of blood T cell repertoires in COVID-19 (dated by TCRdb to about 2020). For context, the study as a whole: The collaborator samples originated in the United States, Italy and Spain and spanned the acute and convalescent phases of COVID-19. The material from the prospective study consisted of cDNA or gDNA derived from T cells, B-cell-depleted T cells, or PBMCs. Subjects who had been exposed to COVID-19, were actively infected with it, or had recovered from it provided the deeply sampled blood TCRbeta repertoires that made up the dataset. The samples were drawn from two sources: the first 160 participants of the ongoing ImmuneRACE study, and about 1,300 subjects contributed by 6 global collaborators. Where available, HLA class I and class II types were taken from metadata supplied by the sample provider and were not determined by assay-based typing. The sample metadata nearly always contained a de-identified subject ID, COVID-19 status, age in years and sex. The repertoires were made available in a free public database intended to serve as a resource for research on the immune response to SARS-CoV-2. The paper's findings and limits, for the study overall: How much clinical and demographic metadata was included differed by source and by participant, and the metadata was provided uncurated.

A note on this clone: Its antigen is currently not known. Per-nucleotide qualities are absent, and no much larger clonotype sits a single base away.

The immunoSEQ Assay, a bias-controlled multiplex PCR, was used to amplify TCRbeta CDR3 regions from genomic DNA. Per the authors' processing: The number of nucleated cells in each sample was estimated from the amplification of reference gene primers within the assay. Sequence reads were collapsed and filtered to measure the absolute abundance of every unique TCRbeta CDR3 rearrangement. Productive Simpson clonality was computed per sample as the square root of Simpson's diversity index over productive rearrangements. TCRdb retrieved this table from immuneACCESS and kept in-frame rearrangements only. Not all clones are present; in checked studies, unresolved V genes account for under half, and no reason is known for the remainder. V and J calls and clone size are copied from that table; D and trimming were computed from the DNA. Recorded for this sample are about 180,000 clones; about 91% of them occurred a single time. Jointly, the top ten make up 3.5% to 4.5% of the sample.

The collaborating institutions used their own protocols to collect whole blood in K2EDTA tubes. For TCRbeta analysis, collaborators shipped samples in one of three forms: frozen whole blood, isolated PBMCs, or DNA extracted from either of those sample types. This sequence was found in a woman in her twenties or thirties with acute or convalescent COVID-19. Material for sequencing was peripheral blood.

The bases are TGCGCCAGCACCATTGACCCGGGACTAGAGCTGAAGACCCAGTACTTC. This translates into CASTIDPGLELKTQYF. The chain is made from TRBV5-1 and TRBJ2-5, and 8 junction bases match TRBD2. From V the trimming removes 6 bases and from J it removes 6 bases, while the gene matches leave 16 bases of the junction unaccounted for. From cysteine to phenylalanine, the CDR3 is 16 amino acids long. CDR3 DNA is the only sequence kept; it has 48 bases, read in frame from the first base. CDR1 SGHRS and CDR2 YFSETQ were looked up in the germline V gene.